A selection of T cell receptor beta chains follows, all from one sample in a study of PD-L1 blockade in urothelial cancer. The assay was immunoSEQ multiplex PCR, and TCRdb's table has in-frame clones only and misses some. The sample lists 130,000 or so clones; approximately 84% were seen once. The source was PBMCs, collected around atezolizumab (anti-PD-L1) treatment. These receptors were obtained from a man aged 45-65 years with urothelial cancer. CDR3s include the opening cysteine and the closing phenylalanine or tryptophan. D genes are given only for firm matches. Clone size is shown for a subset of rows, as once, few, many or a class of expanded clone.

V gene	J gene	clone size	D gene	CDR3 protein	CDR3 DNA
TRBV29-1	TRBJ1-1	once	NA	CSVEESGPEAFF	TGCAGCGTTGAAGAAAGTGGCCCTGAAGCTTTCTTT
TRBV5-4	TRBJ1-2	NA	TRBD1	CASSFGQGDGYTF	TGTGCCAGCAGCTTCGGACAGGGTGATGGCTACACCTTC
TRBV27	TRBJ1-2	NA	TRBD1	CASSWKGTVNYGYTF	TGTGCCAGCAGTTGGAAGGGGACAGTTAACTATGGCTACACCTTC
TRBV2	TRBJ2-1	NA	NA	CASTNYNEQFF	TGTGCCAGCACTAATTACAATGAGCAGTTCTTC
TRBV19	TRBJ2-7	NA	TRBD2	CASSRTSGSYEQYF	TGTGCCAGTAGTAGGACTAGCGGATCCTACGAGCAGTACTTC
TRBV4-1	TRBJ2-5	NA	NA	CASSQDQETQYF	TGCGCCAGCAGCCAAGATCAGGAGACCCAGTACTTC
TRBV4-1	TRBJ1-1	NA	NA	CASTQTGVRSAFF	TGCGCCAGCACCCAAACCGGGGTACGCTCTGCTTTCTTT
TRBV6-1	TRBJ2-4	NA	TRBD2	CASSESGSGGDIQYF	TGTGCCAGCAGTGAATCCGGGAGCGGGGGAGACATTCAGTACTTC
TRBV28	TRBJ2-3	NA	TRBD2	CASSRGGSGADTQYF	TGTGCCAGCTCAAGGGGCGGGAGTGGGGCAGATACGCAGTATTTT
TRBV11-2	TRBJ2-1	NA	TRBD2	CASSLSGGSSYNEQFF	TGTGCCAGCAGCTTATCGGGCGGGAGCTCCTACAATGAGCAGTTCTTC
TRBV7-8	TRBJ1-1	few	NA	CASSLQKNTEAFF	TGTGCCAGCAGCTTACAAAAGAACACTGAAGCTTTCTTT
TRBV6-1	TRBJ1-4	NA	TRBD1	CASSDRDRNEKLFF	TGTGCCAGCAGTGACCGGGACAGGAATGAAAAACTGTTTTTT
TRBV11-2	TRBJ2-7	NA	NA	CASSLGRGGPVSYEQYF	TGTGCCAGCAGCTTAGGTCGAGGAGGGCCCGTGTCCTACGAGCAGTACTTC
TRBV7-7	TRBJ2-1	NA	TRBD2	CASSLGREGRRFF	TGTGCTAGCAGCTTAGGGCGGGAGGGCCGTAGGTTCTTC
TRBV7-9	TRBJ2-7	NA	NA	CASSPGLDREQYF	TGTGCCAGCAGCCCGGGTCTCGATCGCGAGCAGTACTTC
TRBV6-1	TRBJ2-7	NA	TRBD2	CASSGTQNTGLAGAEQYF	TGTGCCAGCAGTGGAACCCAAAATACGGGACTAGCGGGGGCCGAGCAGTACTTC
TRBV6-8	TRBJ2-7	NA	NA	CASSFLARASYEQYF	TGTGCCAGCAGTTTTCTAGCGCGAGCCTCCTACGAGCAGTACTTC
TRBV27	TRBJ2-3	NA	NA	CASSPQGAGHNTQYF	TGTGCCAGCTCACCCCAGGGAGCGGGTCATAATACGCAGTATTTT
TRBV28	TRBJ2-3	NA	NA	CASRTGRDTQYF	TGTGCCAGCAGGACAGGGAGGGATACGCAGTATTTT
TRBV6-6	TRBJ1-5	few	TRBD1	CASSYPTGGVNQPQHF	TGTGCCAGCAGTTACCCGACAGGGGGCGTCAATCAGCCCCAGCATTTT
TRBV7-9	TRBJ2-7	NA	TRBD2	CASSWSDGRVYEQYF	TGTGCCAGCAGCTGGTCGGACGGGAGGGTCTACGAGCAGTACTTC
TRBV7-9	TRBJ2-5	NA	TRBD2	CASSLASGRGNGVTQYF	TGTGCCAGCAGCTTAGCTAGCGGGAGAGGGAATGGTGTGACCCAGTACTTC
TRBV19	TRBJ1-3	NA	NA	CASSSPRTGNSGNTIYF	TGTGCCAGTAGTTCACCAAGGACTGGTAACTCTGGAAACACCATATATTTT
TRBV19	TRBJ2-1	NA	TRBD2	CASIPSGRAGEQFF	TGTGCCAGTATCCCTAGCGGGAGGGCCGGGGAGCAGTTCTTC
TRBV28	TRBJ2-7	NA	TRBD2	CASSTSPNYEQYF	TGTGCCAGTTCGACTAGCCCCAACTACGAGCAGTACTTC
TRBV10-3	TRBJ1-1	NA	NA	CAISDREFSEAFF	TGTGCCATCAGTGATAGAGAGTTTTCTGAAGCTTTCTTT
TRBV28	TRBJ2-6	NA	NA	CASSLRGTGANVLTF	TGTGCCAGCAGTTTAAGGGGTACTGGGGCCAACGTCCTGACTTTC
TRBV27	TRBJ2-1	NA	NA	CASSYGLIPLDEQFF	TGTGCCAGCAGTTATGGACTAATACCTTTGGATGAGCAGTTCTTC
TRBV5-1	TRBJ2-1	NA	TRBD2	CASSLALIAGGLGSEQFF	TGCGCCAGCAGCTTGGCTCTAATTGCGGGAGGTCTGGGCAGTGAGCAGTTCTTC
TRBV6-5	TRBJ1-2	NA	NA	CASSYSQGYGYTF	TGTGCCAGCAGTTACTCACAGGGTTATGGCTACACCTTC
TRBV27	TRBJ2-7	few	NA	CASSFVGHEQYF	TGTGCCAGCAGTTTCGTGGGCCACGAGCAGTACTTC
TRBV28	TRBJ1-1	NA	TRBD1	CASSPIDRVGTEAFF	TGTGCCAGCAGTCCTATCGACAGGGTGGGGACTGAAGCTTTCTTT
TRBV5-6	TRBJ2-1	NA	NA	CASSLVGRSYNEQFF	TGTGCCAGCAGCTTGGTGGGCCGCTCCTACAATGAGCAGTTCTTC
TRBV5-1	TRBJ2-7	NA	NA	CASSPRTSGGYEQYF	TGCGCCAGCAGCCCTAGAACCAGCGGAGGCTACGAGCAGTACTTC
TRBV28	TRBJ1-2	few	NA	CASSTGGAYGYTF	TGTGCCAGCAGTACCGGCGGGGCCTATGGCTACACCTTC
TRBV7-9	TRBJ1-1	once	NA	CASSSPRGRNTEAFF	TGTGCCAGCAGCTCCCCCAGGGGCCGGAACACTGAAGCTTTCTTT
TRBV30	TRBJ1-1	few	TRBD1	CAWDRDREAFF	TGTGCCTGGGACCGGGACAGAGAAGCTTTCTTT
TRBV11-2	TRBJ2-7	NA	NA	CASRSSSYEQYF	TGTGCCAGCAGGTCCAGCTCCTACGAGCAGTACTTC
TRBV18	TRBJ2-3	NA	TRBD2	CASSQTSGRSTDTQYF	TGTGCCAGCTCGCAGACTAGCGGGAGGAGCACAGATACGCAGTATTTT
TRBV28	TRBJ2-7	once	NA	CASRRGRGYEQYF	TGTGCCAGCAGGCGGGGCCGAGGGTACGAGCAGTACTTC
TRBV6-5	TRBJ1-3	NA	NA	CASSFSSSTPGNTIYF	TGTGCCAGCAGTTTCTCGAGCTCTACCCCTGGAAACACCATATATTTT
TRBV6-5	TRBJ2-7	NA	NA	CASSYSWGGALNEQYF	TGTGCCAGCAGTTACTCCTGGGGGGGCGCGTTGAACGAGCAGTACTTC
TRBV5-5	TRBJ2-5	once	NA	CASSLSNREWETQYF	TGTGCCAGCAGCTTATCAAACAGGGAATGGGAGACCCAGTACTTC
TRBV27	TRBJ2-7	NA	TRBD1	CASSKTGAYEQYF	TGTGCCAGCAGTAAGACAGGGGCCTACGAGCAGTACTTC
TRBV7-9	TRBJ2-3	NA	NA	CASSLARGSTDTQYF	TGTGCCAGCAGCTTAGCGAGGGGGAGCACAGATACGCAGTATTTT
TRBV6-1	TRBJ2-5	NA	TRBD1	CASTTGAGTQYF	TGTGCCAGCACAACAGGGGCAGGGACCCAGTACTTC
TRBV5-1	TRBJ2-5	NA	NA	CASSLYSGQETQYF	TGCGCCAGCAGCTTGTATTCAGGACAAGAGACCCAGTACTTC
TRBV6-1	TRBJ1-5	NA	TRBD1	CASSFGTGNQPQHF	TGTGCCAGCAGTTTCGGGACAGGGAATCAGCCCCAGCATTTT
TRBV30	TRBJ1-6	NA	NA	CAWNPKSRMDSPLHF	TGTGCCTGGAATCCTAAATCACGAATGGATTCACCCCTCCACTTT
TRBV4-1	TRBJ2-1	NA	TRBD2	CASSQDRTSGKSVQFF	TGCGCCAGCAGCCAAGATCGGACTAGCGGGAAGTCGGTGCAGTTCTTC
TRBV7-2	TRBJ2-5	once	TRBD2	CASSFTRGGKETQYF	TGTGCCAGCAGCTTTACCCGGGGGGGTAAAGAGACCCAGTACTTC